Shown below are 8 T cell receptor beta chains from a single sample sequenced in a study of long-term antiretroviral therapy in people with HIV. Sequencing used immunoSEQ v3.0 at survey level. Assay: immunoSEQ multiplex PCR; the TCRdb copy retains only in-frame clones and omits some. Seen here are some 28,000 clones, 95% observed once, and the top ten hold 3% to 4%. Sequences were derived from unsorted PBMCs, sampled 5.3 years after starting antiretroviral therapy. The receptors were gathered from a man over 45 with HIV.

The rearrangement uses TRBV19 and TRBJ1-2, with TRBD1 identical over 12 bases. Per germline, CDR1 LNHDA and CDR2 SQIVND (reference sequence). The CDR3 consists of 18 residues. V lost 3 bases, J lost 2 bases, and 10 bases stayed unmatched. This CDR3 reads CASSILSGQGAVNYGYTF. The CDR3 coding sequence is TGTGCCAGTAGTATCCTATCGGGACAGGGGGCAGTGAACTATGGCTACACCTTC.

The CDR3 bases are TGTGCCAGCAGTTACGGGGGCCCGACAGATACGCAGTATTTT. Translation gives CASSYGGPTDTQYF. The chain has TRBV6-6 and TRBJ2-3; tentative D call: TRBD1 (6 bases). CDR1 MNHNY and CDR2 SVGAGI come from the germline V gene (reference sequence). The CDR3 spans 14 residues. V was clipped by 2 bases and J by 3 bases, with 9 bases between them.

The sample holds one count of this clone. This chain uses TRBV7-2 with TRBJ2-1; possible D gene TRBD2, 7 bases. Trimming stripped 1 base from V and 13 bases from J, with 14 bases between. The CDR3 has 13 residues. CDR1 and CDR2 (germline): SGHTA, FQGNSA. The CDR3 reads CASSLGGGDRQFF. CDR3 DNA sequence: TGTGCCAGCAGCTTAGGAGGGGGGGATAGACAGTTCTTC.

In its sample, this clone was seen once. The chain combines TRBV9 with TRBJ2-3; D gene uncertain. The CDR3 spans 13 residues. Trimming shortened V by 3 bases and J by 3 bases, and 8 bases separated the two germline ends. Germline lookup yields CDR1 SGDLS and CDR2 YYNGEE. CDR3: CASSDVRTDTQYF. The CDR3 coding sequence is TGTGCCAGCAGCGACGTGAGGACAGATACGCAGTATTTT.

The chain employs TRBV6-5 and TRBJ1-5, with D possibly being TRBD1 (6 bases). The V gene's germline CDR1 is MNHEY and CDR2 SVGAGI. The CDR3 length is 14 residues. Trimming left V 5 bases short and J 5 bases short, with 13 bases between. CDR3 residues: CASSRGEYDQPQHF. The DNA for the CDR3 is TGTGCCAGCAGTAGGGGGGAGTACGATCAGCCCCAGCATTTT.

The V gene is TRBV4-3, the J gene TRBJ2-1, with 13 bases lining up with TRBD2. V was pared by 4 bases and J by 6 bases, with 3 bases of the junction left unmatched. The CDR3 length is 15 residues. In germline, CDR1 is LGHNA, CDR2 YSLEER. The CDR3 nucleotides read TGCGCCAGCAGCCGCACTAGCGGGGGGGCCAATGAGCAGTTCTTC. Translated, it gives CASSRTSGGANEQFF.

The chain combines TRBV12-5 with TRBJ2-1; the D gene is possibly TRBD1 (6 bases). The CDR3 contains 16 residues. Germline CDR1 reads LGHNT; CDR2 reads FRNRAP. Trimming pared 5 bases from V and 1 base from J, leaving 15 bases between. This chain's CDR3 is CASGPLGGQSYNEQFF. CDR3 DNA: TGTGCTAGTGGTCCCTTGGGTGGACAGTCCTACAATGAGCAGTTCTTC.

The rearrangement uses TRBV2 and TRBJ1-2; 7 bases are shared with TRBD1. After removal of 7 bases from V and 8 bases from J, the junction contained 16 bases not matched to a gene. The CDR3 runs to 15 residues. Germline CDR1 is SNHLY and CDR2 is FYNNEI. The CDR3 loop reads CASKRKGASQVGYTF. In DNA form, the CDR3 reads TGTGCCAGCAAGAGGAAGGGGGCCTCCCAGGTGGGCTACACCTTC.